Listed below are T cell receptor beta chains from one sample, sequenced in a study of T cell repertoires in cytomegalovirus infection. TCRdb re-called the reads through MiXCR, storing one row per CDR3 protein. The table lists about 200,000 distinct CDR3 sequences, roughly 9.8% of them singletons. The sequencing input was PBMCs. The receptor source for this set is a human donor in good health (CMV status not recorded). Some clones in this sample may be carry-over from other donors' samples. CDR3s include the opening cysteine and the closing phenylalanine or tryptophan.

v_call	j_call	cdr3_aa
TRBV19	TRBJ1-2	CASSWANYGYTF
TRBV13	TRBJ1-2	CASSRRDGGYRGYTF
TRBV29-1	TRBJ2-3	CSVERPGQGSDTQYF
TRBV7-2	TRBJ1-1	CASSPMTGGFEAFF
TRBV7-8	TRBJ1-1	CASSIRQGSNTEAFF
TRBV7-9	TRBJ1-1	CASSLISLRQGMNTEAFF
TRBV20-1	TRBJ1-1	CSARAQGRGLNTEAFF
TRBV29-1	TRBJ2-5	CSVERGRAETQYF
TRBV4-1	TRBJ2-3	CASSQVAGTDTQYF
TRBV14	TRBJ1-2	CASSQQGRPGYGYTF
TRBV14	TRBJ2-3	CASSLRDFVLTDTQYF
TRBV6-2/TRBV6-3	TRBJ2-7	CASSPTELREQYF
TRBV12-3/TRBV12-4	TRBJ1-1	CASTLTWGGFMNTEAFF
TRBV29-1	TRBJ2-3	CSVEEKGASTDTQYF
TRBV27	TRBJ1-1	CASSYPPGALGGTEAFF
TRBV19	TRBJ1-1	CARPDRNTEAFF
TRBV7-8	TRBJ2-7	CASSSSIYEQYF
TRBV6-2/TRBV6-3	TRBJ2-1	CASSSQAAGGRNEQFF
TRBV20-1	TRBJ1-2	CSARDSGRGKAGYTF
TRBV6-1	TRBJ2-3	CASSALRRTDTQYF
TRBV7-9	TRBJ2-1	CASSLGQTKYNEQFF
TRBV6-6	TRBJ2-3	CASTLGTQSSTDTQYF
TRBV29-1	TRBJ2-5	CSDLLAGEALETQYF
TRBV4-3	TRBJ2-1	CASSQDFLLGHNEQFF
TRBV20-1	TRBJ2-1	CSANRDPGGEQFF
TRBV6-2/TRBV6-3	TRBJ2-1	CASSYSGLAGGPQFF